This TCR beta chain was observed in a study of CD8 T cells in Susac syndrome. Random-hexamer reverse transcription was applied to about 0.5 to 1 ug RNA. TCRdb re-called the immunoSEQ multiplex PCR reads with MiXCR, one entry per CDR3 protein. Among fewer than 350,000 distinct CDR3 sequences, 92% were seen once, and the ten largest hold about 0.063%. CDR1 is DFQATT, CDR2 SNEGSKA, per germline (reference sequence). This CDR3 has 15 residues. V shed 0 bases, J shed 7 bases, and the junction held 6 bases outside the gene matches. The V call is TRBV20-1, the J call TRBJ2-1; 10 bases match TRBD1. Specimen: CD4+ T cells from PBMCs. The clonotype was recovered from a human donor with multiple sclerosis. This CDR3 is CSARDPGQGGNEQFF. The DNA of the CDR3 is TGCAGTGCTAGAGATCCCGGACAGGGGGGGAATGAGCAGTTCTTC.